The present T cell receptor (beta chain) was sequenced within a study of T cell responses to AZD1222 COVID-19 vaccine. With respect to this clone: Its antigen remains unknown.

The CDR3 sequence is 13 residues long. In germline, CDR1 is MNHEY, CDR2 SVGAGI. Trimming left V 5 bases short and J 2 bases short, with 9 bases between. Study results and limitations: Clonal diversity was possibly underestimated, and white British individuals and females predominated among donors. Seropositive AZD1222 recipients at baseline numbered only six or seven. Repertoire sampling happened only post peak T cell response. Spike-specific TCR breadth and depth were elevated following two AZD1222 doses.

Sequenced by immunoSEQ multiplex PCR; TCRdb stores in-frame clones only, minus some. The repertoire includes roughly 100,000 clones, 85% to 90% of them detected once, and about 9.7% sits in the top ten. V and J are TRBV6-5 and TRBJ2-5, with TRBD1 as a possible D gene (5 bases). Here the sequenced sample was peripheral blood, taken on day 0 of AZD1222 vaccination. This TCR was sampled from an adult in good health. Written as DNA, the CDR3 is TGTGCCAGCAGTCCAGGGTTGCAAGAGACCCAGTACTTC. It specifies CASSPGLQETQYF.